The 24 T cell receptor beta chains listed next were all sequenced from one sample in a study of T-cell reconstitution after alpha-beta-depleted transplantation in children. Library preparation (for TCRbeta) was performed with unique molecular identifiers. TCRdb reanalysed the PCR reads using MiXCR and keeps one entry per CDR3 protein. The sample lists approximately 490,000 distinct CDR3 sequences; 10% were seen once. The source was PBMCs, collected before TCRalphabeta/CD19-depleted stem cell transplant. The receptors were gathered from a child aged 2 to 15 with inherited bone marrow failure, due to receive a stem cell transplant.

This clonotype showed up many times. The V gene is TRBV12-3 or TRBV12-4, the J gene TRBJ2-5, with TRBD1 matching over 8 bases. Trimming cost V 6 bases and J 2 bases; bases outside gene matches: 8. This CDR3 is built from 15 residues. The CDR3 protein is CASSLRQGLQETQYF. The CDR3 DNA follows: TGTGCCAGCAGCCTACGACAGGGGTTACAAGAGACCCAGTACTTC.

This sequence joins TRBV10-1 and TRBJ2-7, with 9 nucleotides matching TRBD2. Germline V CDR1 and CDR2: WNHNN, SYGVQD (reference sequence). J gave up 3 bases and V 2 bases, and 5 bases lay outside the gene matches. The CDR3 loop spans 15 amino acids. Written as DNA, the CDR3 is TGCGCCAGCAGTGAGGGCCTAGCGGGATTCTACGAGCAGTACTTC. Amino acids: CASSEGLAGFYEQYF.

At least ten counts were recorded for this clonotype. CDR3 nucleotides: TGTGCCAGCAGTTTTCAGGGCGAACAGCCCCAGCATTTT. It encodes CASSFQGEQPQHF. The V and J genes are TRBV27 and TRBJ1-5, with D possibly being TRBD1 (5 bases). Per the germline V gene, CDR1 is MNHEY and CDR2 is SMNVEV (reference sequence). Trimming shortened V by 3 bases and J by 7 bases, and 10 bases separated the two germline ends. There are 13 residues in the CDR3.

This clonotype was picked up many times. V and J are TRBV24-1 and TRBJ2-5, with D maybe TRBD2 (6 bases). CDR3 length: 13 residues. Germline loops: CDR1 KGHDR, CDR2 SFDVKD. With 5 bases removed from V and 2 bases from J, the gap between germline ends came to 8 bases. Here the CDR3 reads CATSGLAQETQYF. DNA of the CDR3: TGTGCCACCAGTGGGCTAGCGCAAGAGACCCAGTACTTC.

This clonotype turned up a few times. The chain links TRBV7-9 to TRBJ2-7; either TRBD1 or TRBD2 may fit D (5 bases each). Germline CDR1 and CDR2: SEHNR and FQNEAQ (reference sequence). The V end was cut by 5 bases, the J end by 2 bases, with 16 bases between. This CDR3 has 15 residues. The CDR3 DNA follows: TGTGCCAGCAGCAAAGTGGCCAGGGACCCCTACGAGCAGTACTTC. This encodes CASSKVARDPYEQYF.

This clonotype was seen many times. The chain joins TRBV10-3 to TRBJ1-5; 9 nucleotides line up with TRBD1. The length of the CDR3 is 14 residues. Germline V lookup: CDR1 ENHRY, CDR2 SYGVKD. With V trimmed by 3 bases and J by 4 bases, 1 base remained unmatched. This CDR3 is CAISDGQGNQPQHF. CDR3 sequence (DNA): TGTGCCATCAGTGATGGACAGGGGAATCAGCCCCAGCATTTT.

The chain links TRBV20-1 to TRBJ2-3, with 9 bases lining up with TRBD2. V dropped 2 bases and J dropped 2; count of bases not matched to a gene: 5. CDR3 length: 15 amino acids. Germline-derived CDR1 and CDR2 are DFQATT and SNEGSKA (reference sequence). The CDR3 sequence is CSARLAGGYTDTQYF. CDR3 nucleotides: TGCAGTGCTAGATTGGCGGGAGGGTACACAGATACGCAGTATTTT.

The chain is built from TRBV7-8 and TRBJ2-7; perhaps TRBD2 as D (6 bases). Germline V CDR1 and CDR2: SGHVS, FQNEAQ. The ends were cut back, 1 base at V and 2 bases at J, with 12 bases in the middle. CDR3 size: 15 residues. This CDR3 is CASSLGRGGAYEQYF. CDR3 bases: TGTGCCAGCAGCTTAGGACGGGGCGGGGCCTACGAGCAGTACTTC.

This clonotype was recorded at least ten times. The chain employs TRBV5-5 and TRBJ2-7; D remains unclear. The CDR3 totals 14 residues. In germline, CDR1 is SGHKS, CDR2 YYEKEE (reference sequence). The V end was cut by 0 bases, the J end by 0 bases, with 7 bases between. CDR3 nucleotide sequence: TGTGCCAGCAGCTTGGGGGTGAGCTCCTACGAGCAGTACTTC. Translation: CASSLGVSSYEQYF.

This clonotype was counted at least ten times. This chain uses TRBV27 with TRBJ1-1; TRBD1 is a possible D gene (6 bases). Trimming left V 5 bases short and J 3 bases short, with 16 bases between. This CDR3 is built from 15 residues. Per the germline V gene, CDR1 is MNHEY and CDR2 is SMNVEV (reference sequence). Here the CDR3 reads CASSPGTREDTEAFF. The CDR3 nucleotides read TGTGCCAGCAGTCCCGGGACAAGGGAAGACACTGAAGCTTTCTTT.

There are a few counts of this clonotype. CDR3 DNA: TGTGCCAGCAGCTTGGTAGGCAGCCGTCTCCTAGTGGGGGATGAGCAGTTCTTC. This encodes CASSLVGSRLLVGDEQFF. The genes are TRBV5-5 and TRBJ2-1, with D possibly called TRBD1 or TRBD2 (5 bases each). The CDR3 is 18 amino acids. Trimming cost V 0 bases and J 8 bases, with 24 bases left between them. Germline V gene sequence: CDR1 SGHKS, CDR2 YYEKEE (reference sequence).

This clonotype appeared many times. The V gene is TRBV27, the J gene TRBJ1-2; the D gene is possibly TRBD1 (6 bases). CDR3 length: 14 residues. V was clipped by 10 bases and J by 8 bases, with 23 bases between them. Germline CDR1 reads MNHEY; CDR2 reads SMNVEV (reference sequence). CDR3 protein: CANLRGAVPGGYTF. The CDR3 DNA reads as TGTGCCAACTTGAGGGGGGCCGTGCCTGGGGGCTACACCTTC.

This clonotype was observed at least ten times. This chain links TRBV29-1 with TRBJ2-1; 7 bases are a match to TRBD2. The CDR3 is 14 residues long. From germline, CDR1 is SQVTM and CDR2 ANQGSEA. J gave up 3 bases and V 0 bases, and 2 bases lay outside the gene matches. CDR3 sequence: CSVEEREFYNEQFF. CDR3 sequence (DNA): TGCAGCGTTGAAGAGCGGGAGTTCTACAATGAGCAGTTCTTC.

Ten or more counts support this clonotype. The chain combines TRBV4-2 with TRBJ2-7; D remains ambiguous. CDR1 LGHNA and CDR2 YNFKEQ come from the germline V gene. This CDR3 is built from 15 residues. V was clipped by 6 bases and J by 2 bases, with 17 bases between them. The CDR3 nucleotides are TGTGCCAGCAGTGGGCGTCGAGACCTTGCCTACGAGCAGTACTTC. Protein product: CASSGRRDLAYEQYF.

This sequence joins TRBV30 and TRBJ1-2, with D maybe TRBD1 (6 bases). Germline assignment: CDR1 GTSNPN and CDR2 SVGIG (reference sequence). The CDR3 is made up of 15 amino acids. Trimming took 0 bases from V and 4 from J, leaving 15 bases between them. The CDR3, as DNA: TGTGCCTGGAGTGTTCTACAGGGCGGCTCCTATGGCTACACCTTC. The encoded protein is CAWSVLQGGSYGYTF. The full variable domain, completed using reference TRBV30 and TRBJ1-2, is SQTIHQWPATLVQPVGSPLSLECTVEGTSNPNLYWYRQAAGRGLQLLFYSVGIGQISSEVPQNLSASRPQDRQFILSSKKLLLSDSGFYLCAWSVLQGGSYGYTFGSGTRLTVV.

This clonotype was recorded many times. The chain links TRBV29-1 to TRBJ2-3, with D tentatively TRBD1 or TRBD2 (5 bases each). CDR1 is SQVTM, CDR2 ANQGSEA, per germline. CDR3 size: 11 residues. The V and J ends lost 5 bases and 4 bases respectively, with 7 bases between them. DNA for the CDR3: TGCAGCGTTCGGGGACCAGATACGCAGTATTTT. Protein sequence: CSVRGPDTQYF.

This clonotype appeared a few times. The V and J genes are TRBV6-2 or TRBV6-3 and TRBJ2-3, with D possibly TRBD2 on 5 matching bases. This CDR3 has 16 residues. Trimming took off 0 bases at V and 2 bases at J, with 12 bases between the two ends. Germline V gene lookup returns CDR1 MNHEY and CDR2 SVGEGT. The CDR3 DNA reads as TGTGCCAGCAGTTACTCGAGACGGGAACTCACAGATACGCAGTATTTT. Its protein product is CASSYSRRELTDTQYF.

The J gene is TRBJ2-2, the V gene TRBV9; possibly TRBD2 for D (5 bases). The CDR3 is made up of 16 amino acids. Germline V gene data show CDR1 as SGDLS and CDR2 as YYNGEE. V lost 2 bases, J lost 4 bases, and 15 bases lay in between. CDR3 residues: CASSVNGGLLTGELFF. DNA for the CDR3: TGTGCCAGCAGCGTGAATGGAGGCCTTCTCACCGGGGAGCTGTTTTTT.

This chain joins TRBV5-1 and TRBJ2-5; D unclear. The CDR3 loop spans 13 amino acids. In germline, CDR1 is SGHRS, CDR2 YFSETQ. V shed 3 bases and J shed 3 bases, with 9 bases lying between them. CDR3 nucleotides: TGCGCCAGCAGCTCCTCGGTGGAAGAGACCCAGTACTTC. This codes for CASSSSVEETQYF.

This clonotype was counted at least ten times. The rearrangement uses TRBV9 and TRBJ1-1; no definite D call. The germline gives CDR1 SGDLS, CDR2 YYNGEE. V lost 3 bases, J lost 5 bases, and 11 bases lay in between. This CDR3 has 13 residues. CDR3 loop: CASSEGGGTEAFF. The CDR3 DNA reads as TGTGCCAGCAGCGAAGGAGGTGGGACTGAAGCTTTCTTT.

On this clonotype itself: One base away lies a much larger clone, so this may be a sequencing read error. This chain links TRBV27 with TRBJ2-3, with D maybe TRBD1 (5 bases). The assigned J gene may be wrong: the sequence end matches TRBJ1-5 better. Germline V CDR1 and CDR2: MNHEY, SMNVEV (reference sequence). This CDR3 has 15 residues. The CDR3 DNA reads TGTGCCAGCAGTTTACCGGCTAGCGGGACGGATACGCAGCATTTT. Translated, it gives CASSLPASGTDTQHF.

V is TRBV2 and J is TRBJ1-1; D is uncertain. Germline V CDR1 and CDR2: SNHLY, FYNNEI. This CDR3 is 13 amino acids long. Between the trimmed V and J ends, which lost 1 base and 12 bases, there was a span of 15 bases. CDR3 in amino acids: CASSEDRRIETFF. CDR3 bases: TGTGCCAGCAGTGAAGATCGGCGGATTGAGACTTTCTTT.

Ten or more counts support this clonotype. This chain joins TRBV29-1 and TRBJ2-3; D remains unclear. V gave up 6 bases and J gave up 1 base, with 14 bases separating them. This CDR3 has 14 amino acids. Germline V gives CDR1 SQVTM, CDR2 ANQGSEA. CDR3 DNA sequence: TGCAGCGTCCGAGGATTTTCTGGCACAGATACGCAGTATTTT. Amino acid sequence: CSVRGFSGTDTQYF.

This clonotype was observed many times. The chain is built from TRBV11-2 and TRBJ2-7, with 8 bases lining up with TRBD2. J lost 7 bases, V lost 1 base, and 9 bases had no gene match. Per the germline V gene, CDR1 is SGHAT and CDR2 is FQNNGV. The CDR3 sequence is 15 residues long. CDR3 DNA: TGTGCCAGCAGCTTAGTCCCAGGGACTAGTTATGAGCAGTACTTC. It codes for CASSLVPGTSYEQYF.